The rows below give T cell receptor beta chains drawn from one sample of a study of T-cell reconstitution after alpha-beta-depleted transplantation in children. Using its own MiXCR run on the PCR reads, TCRdb lists one record per CDR3 protein. The table has some 200,000 distinct CDR3 sequences, 6.6% seen once. The source material was PBMCs, sampled before TCRalphabeta/CD19-depleted stem cell transplant. These receptor sequences come from a boy younger than 10 with acute lymphoblastic leukemia, due to receive a stem cell transplant. Each CDR3 is given with its conserved first and last residue. D genes are given only for firm matches. Part of the rows lack a size; the others show once, few, many or a class for expanded clones.

J | V | size | D | DNA | CDR3
TRBJ2-3 | TRBV6-5 | - | TRBD2 | TGTGCCAGCAGTTACACAGGGACTAGCGGGGGCGATGATACGCAGTATTTT | CASSYTGTSGGDDTQYF
TRBJ2-7 | TRBV29-1 | many | - | TGCAGCGCGTCTCAGGGTAACGAGCAGTACTTC | CSASQGNEQYF
TRBJ2-1 | TRBV7-9 | many | - | TGTGCCAGCAAGGACTCTTCTGAGCAGTTCTTC | CASKDSSEQFF
TRBJ1-3 | TRBV6-5 | few | - | TGTGCCAGCAGTTACTCTGAACAGGGAAACACCATATATTTT | CASSYSEQGNTIYF
TRBJ2-5 | TRBV12-3/TRBV12-4 | many | - | TGTGCCAGCAGTTCCAGGGGTGGGGGAGAGACCCAGTACTTC | CASSSRGGGETQYF
TRBJ2-7 | TRBV3-1 | few | - | TGTGCCAGCAGCCAAGGGGGGACTCAGTCGGGCGAGCAGTACTTC | CASSQGGTQSGEQYF
TRBJ1-6 | TRBV4-3 | many | - | TGCGCCAGCAGCCAAGATCGGGACCCAGGCGGTTCACCCCTCCACTTT | CASSQDRDPGGSPLHF
TRBJ2-3 | TRBV20-1 | many | TRBD2 | TGCAGTGCTAGGTACCCAGCGGGAGGTAGAGATACGCAGTATTTT | CSARYPAGGRDTQYF
TRBJ2-1 | TRBV20-1 | many | - | TGCAGTGCTATGGCCACCTTCTACAATGAGCAGTTCTTC | CSAMATFYNEQFF
TRBJ1-1 | TRBV5-1 | many | - | TGCGCCAGCAGTTCCAGTGCCGGGAACACTGAAGCTTTCTTT | CASSSSAGNTEAFF
TRBJ2-1 | TRBV20-1 | - | - | TGCTGTGCCATAGGATACCTAGCCGAATACAATGAGCAGTTCTTC | CCAIGYLAEYNEQFF
TRBJ2-7 | TRBV27 | few | - | TGTGCCAGCAGTTATTTTGGATACGAGCAGTACTTC | CASSYFGYEQYF
TRBJ2-3 | TRBV10-3 | many | TRBD1 | TGTGCCAGCCACGGGACAGGGGTCCGAGATACGCAGTATTTT | CASHGTGVRDTQYF
TRBJ2-1 | TRBV12-3/TRBV12-4 | few | TRBD2 | TGTGCCAGCAGACCCAGCGGGGGGAGGAATGAGCAGTTCTTC | CASRPSGGRNEQFF
TRBJ2-7 | TRBV20-1 | many | - | TGCAGTGCCCCCCGCAGCGGGTCCTCCTACGAGCAGTACTTC | CSAPRSGSSYEQYF
TRBJ2-3 | TRBV15 | many | - | TGTGCCACCAGCAGAGATAAAGGTGATACGCAGTATTTT | CATSRDKGDTQYF
TRBJ2-1 | TRBV12-3/TRBV12-4 | many | - | TGTGCCAGCTCCTTGGGGGGGGGGCCGAGCAATGAGCAGTTCTTC | CASSLGGGPSNEQFF
TRBJ1-1 | TRBV12-5 | few | TRBD1 | TGTGCTAGTGGACCTGACAGGGTAGACGAAGCTTTCTTT | CASGPDRVDEAFF
TRBJ2-1 | TRBV7-2 | many | - | TGTGCCAGCAGCTTAGCCCGGGACGGATATTCCTACAATGAGCAGTTCTTC | CASSLARDGYSYNEQFF
TRBJ2-7 | TRBV14 | - | - | TGTGCCAGCAGGCCCGGAAGGGCCTACGAGCAGTACTTC | CASRPGRAYEQYF
TRBJ2-3 | TRBV7-9 | many | - | TGTGCCAGCAGCTGGCAAACAGATACGCAGTATTTT | CASSWQTDTQYF
TRBJ2-4 | TRBV9 | once | TRBD2 | TGTGCCAGCAGCGTAGGTCGCGGGAGTCAGGAGGCCAAAAACATTCAGTACTTC | CASSVGRGSQEAKNIQYF
TRBJ2-1 | TRBV5-1 | few | - | TGCGCCAGCAGCTTGGGTCGCCAGGGCTTGGGTGAGCAGTTCTTC | CASSLGRQGLGEQFF
TRBJ2-1 | TRBV3-1 | many | TRBD2 | TGTGCCAGCAGCTATCGACTAGCCAACCACAATGAGCAGTTCTTC | CASSYRLANHNEQFF
TRBJ1-5 | TRBV5-5 | many | - | TGTGCCAGCAGCTGGGATCAGGGTAGCAATCAGCCCCAGCATTTT | CASSWDQGSNQPQHF
TRBJ2-1 | TRBV29-1 | many | - | TGCAGCGTTGATGCCGGGAGCCACCGCAATGAGCAGTTCTTC | CSVDAGSHRNEQFF
TRBJ1-4 | TRBV7-8 | many | TRBD1 | TGTGCCAGCAGCCAGACAGGGGAAGGCGAAAAACTGTTTTTT | CASSQTGEGEKLFF
TRBJ2-7 | TRBV19 | many | - | TGTGCCAGTAGTATAGTGGACAGCTACGAGCAGTACTTC | CASSIVDSYEQYF
TRBJ2-7 | TRBV6-5 | many | TRBD1 | TGTGCCAGCAGTTACTCATCCGGGACAGGAGTCTCCTACGAGCAGTACTTC | CASSYSSGTGVSYEQYF
TRBJ1-2 | TRBV4-3 | many | TRBD1 | TGCGCCAGCAGCCAGGGACAGGATGTCCTGGGGGGCTACACCTTC | CASSQGQDVLGGYTF
TRBJ2-1 | TRBV7-3 | many | - | TGTGCCAGCAGCTTAGTTACCGGAAACAATGAGCAGTTCTTC | CASSLVTGNNEQFF
TRBJ2-1 | TRBV10-3 | - | TRBD2 | TGTGCCATCAGTGAGTCTGAAAGCGGGGGATCATTCAATGAGCAGTTCTTC | CAISESESGGSFNEQFF
TRBJ2-1 | TRBV7-9 | many | TRBD1 | TGTGCCAGCAGCTTGTCCGGGACAGGGATCCAAGGTGAGCAGTTCTTC | CASSLSGTGIQGEQFF
TRBJ2-1 | TRBV7-9 | - | TRBD2 | TGTGCCAGCAGCTTAGCTCTCCGACTAGCGGGAGGGGAGCAGTTCTTC | CASSLALRLAGGEQFF
TRBJ2-3 | TRBV4-3 | few | TRBD2 | TGCGCCAGCAGCCAAGATCGGTTAGCGGGGTACACAGATACGCAGTATTTT | CASSQDRLAGYTDTQYF
TRBJ1-2 | TRBV4-3 | many | - | TGCGCCAGCAGCCAAGTGGGAACAGGCAACTATGGCTACACCTTC | CASSQVGTGNYGYTF